This TCR beta chain was observed in a study of blood T cell repertoires in COVID-19. Across the whole study: Samples taken during acute and convalescent COVID-19 were collected in the United States, Italy and Spain. PBMCs, B-cell-depleted T cells, or T cells provided the cDNA or gDNA that made up the material.

Original processing methods: It was from reference gene primer amplification that nucleated cell counts were estimated. Produced via immunoSEQ multiplex PCR; TCRdb's table is partial and in-frame only. That table furnishes V, J and clone size, whereas the DNA furnished D and trimming. The sample lists approximately 220,000 clones, 82% occurring once. The CDR3 extends over 17 amino acids. Germline loops: CDR1 SGHAT, CDR2 FQNNGV. V shed 5 bases, J shed 2 bases, and the junction held 12 bases outside the gene matches. The specimen sequenced was peripheral blood. This receptor was identified in a woman in her sixties or seventies with acute or convalescent COVID-19. The genes are TRBV11-2 and TRBJ2-5, with 9 bases lining up with TRBD1. The CDR3 DNA is TGTGCCAGCAGCCAAAGGGGACAGGGTGTAGGGCAAGAGACCCAGTACTTC. Translation: CASSQRGQGVGQETQYF. Full variable domain (remainder filled in from reference TRBV11-2 and TRBJ2-5): EAGVAQSPRYKIIEKRQSVAFWCNPISGHATLYWYQQILGQGPKLLIQFQNNGVVDDSQLPKDRFSAERLKGVDSTLKIQPAKLEDSAVYLCASSQRGQGVGQETQYFGPGTRLLVL.